What follows are 18 T cell receptor beta chains derived from one specimen sequenced in a study of low-dose radiotherapy and immunotherapy resistance in tumors. Primers targeting TRAV and TRBV primed first-strand cDNA, covering alpha and beta chains. PCR amplification of the TCRs was performed with Phusion for 20 PCR cycles, and it relied on a constant-region primer together with a V-primer adapter. Using its own MiXCR run on the reads, TCRdb lists one record per CDR3 protein. The table shows around 100,000 distinct CDR3 sequences, with under 25% occurring only once. Documented time point: after trial treatment. Treatment described: LDRT plus nivolumab, ipilimumab, low-dose cyclophosphamide and aspirin (RACIN trial). The input for sequencing was PBMCs, taken after low-dose radiotherapy plus immunotherapy. These TCRs come from a male donor with prostate cancer.

In this sample, this clonotype turned up many times. CDR3 nucleotides: TGTGCCATCAGTGAGGTCGGCGAGCAGTACTTC. The encoded protein is CAISEVGEQYF. V is TRBV10-3 and J is TRBJ2-7; D is ambiguous. There are 11 residues in the CDR3. Germline V gene data show CDR1 as ENHRY and CDR2 as SYGVKD. The V and J ends lost 2 bases and 6 bases respectively, with 5 bases between them.

This clonotype was seen at least ten times. The CDR3 loop reads CASSVGSQNSPLHF. As DNA, the CDR3 is TGTGCCAGCAGCGTCGGGTCTCAGAATTCACCCCTCCACTTT. This sequence joins TRBV9 and TRBJ1-6; D is undetermined. Trimming left V 2 bases short and J 7 bases short, with 10 bases between. Germline V gives CDR1 SGDLS, CDR2 YYNGEE. The CDR3 is 14 amino acids.

As concerns this clonotype: A much larger clone is a single base away; this may be a read error. The CDR3 carries no conserved terminal phenylalanine or tryptophan, so it likely arises from a read error. In DNA, the CDR3 is TGCGCCAGCAGCGTGACGGGGGGGAGCCAAGAGACCCAGTACTCC. This translates into CASSVTGGSQETQYS. V is TRBV5-1 and J is TRBJ2-5; 8 bases are shared with TRBD2. Trimming at V came to 4 bases and at J to 1 base, leaving 6 bases not matched to a gene. The CDR3 runs to 15 residues. Looked up from germline, CDR1 is SGHRS and CDR2 is YFSETQ.

About this clonotype: This may be a read error: a much more frequent sequence differs by one nucleotide. The chain has TRBV20-1 and TRBJ2-3; D might be TRBD1 or TRBD2, each matching 5 bases. CDR1 and CDR2 from the germline V gene are DFQATT and SNEGSKA (reference sequence). CDR3 size: 12 residues. As DNA, the CDR3 is TGCAGTGCTAAACGGGGCACAGATACGCGGTATTTT. The encoded protein is CSAKRGTDTRYF.

This sequence joins TRBV28 and TRBJ2-5; maybe TRBD1 (5 bases). Germline assignment: CDR1 MDHEN and CDR2 SYDVKM. The germline V and J ends were trimmed by 4 bases and 4 bases, with 7 bases remaining between them. The CDR3 sequence is 12 residues long. Here the CDR3 DNA reads TGTGCCAGCAGTTCAGGGCTAGAGACCCAGTACTTC. It is translated as CASSSGLETQYF. Full variable domain (remainder filled in from reference TRBV28 and TRBJ2-5): DVKVTQSSRYLVKRTGEKVFLECVQDMDHENMFWYRQDPGLGLRLIYFSYDVKMKEKGDIPEGYSVSREKKERFSLILESASTNQTSMYLCASSSGLETQYFGPGTRLLVL.

This clonotype was found many times. The rearrangement uses TRBV20-1 and TRBJ2-2; D remains ambiguous. Trimming shortened V by 5 bases and J by 7 bases, and 11 bases separated the two germline ends. The CDR3 is 12 residues long. Germline CDR1 reads DFQATT; CDR2 reads SNEGSKA (reference sequence). In nucleotides, the CDR3 is TGCAGTGCTTATGACCGGATCGGGGAGCTGTTTTTT. Its translation is CSAYDRIGELFF.

This clonotype has ten or more counts. The V gene is TRBV20-1, the J gene TRBJ2-3; D is perhaps TRBD2 (6 bases). Germline-derived CDR1 and CDR2 are DFQATT and SNEGSKA (reference sequence). The CDR3 contains 14 residues. V gave up 0 bases and J gave up 1 base, with 8 bases separating them. CDR3 region: CSARDSGGTDTQYF. The DNA of the CDR3 is TGCAGTGCTAGAGATTCGGGAGGCACAGATACGCAGTATTTT.

This clonotype was seen many times. The rearrangement joins TRBV12-3 or TRBV12-4 to TRBJ2-1; 8 bases are shared with TRBD2. The CDR3 length is 16 residues. J lost 4 bases, V lost 3 bases, and 8 bases had no gene match. DNA for the CDR3: TGTGCCAGCAGTTTCTCGGCGGGGGGTGTATACAATGAGCAGTTCTTC. It codes for CASSFSAGGVYNEQFF.

In the case of this clonotype: A far larger clone differs by one base, so this is likely a read error. V and J are TRBV5-4 and TRBJ2-7; 8 bases are a match to TRBD2. The V and J ends lost 1 base and 7 bases, in that order; junction bases with no gene match: 16. Germline CDR1 and CDR2: SGHNT and YYREEE (reference sequence). The CDR3 sequence is 17 residues long. CDR3 region: CASSLISGANSYNEQYF. DNA of the CDR3: TGTGCCAGCAGCTTGATTAGCGGGGCCAACTCCTACAATGAGCAGTACTTC.

The chain links TRBV6-5 to TRBJ2-3; 7 bases align to TRBD1. Germline trimming cut 6 bases from V and 4 bases from J; bases unmatched to any gene: 4. The CDR3 spans 13 residues. The germline gives CDR1 MNHEY, CDR2 SVGAGI. This CDR3 is CASRKQGSDTQYF. Written as DNA, the CDR3 is TGTGCCAGCAGAAAACAGGGGTCAGATACGCAGTATTTT.

A word on this clonotype: The junction and the germline gene differ at one end; a read error may be behind it. V and J are TRBV7-6 and TRBJ2-2; possibly TRBD2 for D (5 bases). CDR3 length: 16 residues. Germline CDR1 is SGHVS and CDR2 is FNYEAQ. This CDR3 reads CASSSYSGYNTGDLFF. The CDR3 region has the DNA TGTGCCAGCAGCTCATACTCCGGCTACAACACCGGGGATCTGTTTTTT.

The J gene is TRBJ1-6, the V gene TRBV4-3; no clear D. The germline V and J ends were trimmed by 4 bases and 7 bases, with 14 bases remaining between them. This CDR3 is 15 amino acids long. In germline, CDR1 is LGHNA, CDR2 YSLEER. The CDR3 here is CASSPRSGSNSPLHF. The CDR3, as DNA: TGCGCCAGCAGCCCCCGCTCTGGCTCCAATTCACCCCTCCACTTT.

This clonotype was recorded many times. The CDR3 reads CASRVGGVGEQYF. The CDR3 DNA is TGTGCCAGCCGCGTTGGGGGTGTGGGCGAGCAGTACTTC. The chain couples TRBV27 to TRBJ2-7; D is perhaps TRBD1 or TRBD2 (5 bases each). The CDR3 totals 13 residues. V gave up 8 bases and J gave up 6 bases, with 17 bases separating them. The germline V gene encodes CDR1 MNHEY and CDR2 SMNVEV (reference sequence).

In its sample, this clonotype was seen many times. The chain uses TRBV20-1 and TRBJ2-7; TRBD1 matches at 7 bases. The CDR3 has 12 residues. In germline, CDR1 is DFQATT, CDR2 SNEGSKA (reference sequence). Trimming at V came to 7 bases and at J to 2 bases, leaving 5 bases not matched to a gene. CDR3: CSVEGATYEQYF. CDR3 sequence (DNA): TGCAGTGTTGAGGGGGCCACCTACGAGCAGTACTTC.

As concerns this clonotype: A far larger clone is just one base off, so this is likely a read error. V is TRBV29-1 and J is TRBJ2-7; no clear D. V was clipped by 7 bases and J by 7 bases, with 17 bases between them. The CDR3 totals 12 residues. The germline V gene has CDR1 SQVTM and CDR2 ANQGSEA. The CDR3 DNA follows: TGCAGCGGGACGCCCCGGTATAGTGAGCAGTACTTC. Translating gives CSGTPRYSEQYF.

This clonotype was seen repeatedly, ten times or more. The gene calls are TRBV5-1 and TRBJ2-7; D gene unclear. Germline CDR1 and CDR2: SGHRS and YFSETQ. The CDR3 contains 14 residues. V lost 0 bases, J lost 2 bases, and 9 bases lay in between. CDR3 DNA sequence: TGCGCCAGCAGCTTGGTGTCAGAACCCTACGAGCAGTACTTC. Protein sequence: CASSLVSEPYEQYF.

This clonotype has a count of ten or more. This sequence joins TRBV6-5 and TRBJ1-2; a possible D gene is TRBD1 (5 bases). The CDR3 runs 14 residues. CDR1 and CDR2 from the germline V gene are MNHEY and SVGAGI. Trimming removed 1 base at V and 2 bases at J, with 8 bases between. The CDR3 is CASSYLGTNYGYTF. The CDR3 coding sequence is TGTGCCAGCAGTTACTTAGGGACCAACTATGGCTACACCTTC.

The chain employs TRBV3-1 and TRBJ1-5; D not certain. Germline V gene lookup returns CDR1 LGHDT and CDR2 YNNKEL (reference sequence). V lost 2 bases and J lost 4, with 9 bases in between. This CDR3 spans 14 amino acids. The CDR3 here is CASSQRTGNQPQHF. DNA for the CDR3: TGTGCCAGCAGCCAACGTACGGGGAATCAGCCCCAGCATTTT.